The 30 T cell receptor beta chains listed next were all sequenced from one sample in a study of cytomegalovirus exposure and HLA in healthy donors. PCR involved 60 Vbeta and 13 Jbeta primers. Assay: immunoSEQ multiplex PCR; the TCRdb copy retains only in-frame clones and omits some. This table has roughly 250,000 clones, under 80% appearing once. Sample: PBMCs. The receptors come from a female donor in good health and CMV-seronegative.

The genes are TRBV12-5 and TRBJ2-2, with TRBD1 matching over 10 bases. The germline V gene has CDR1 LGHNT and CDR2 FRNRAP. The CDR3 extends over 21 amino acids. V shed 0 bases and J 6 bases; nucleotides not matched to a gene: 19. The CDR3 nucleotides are TGTGCTAGTGGTTTGGTCGTAAGTCGTGGGTCCGACAGGGGGCGATCCGGGGAGCTGTTTTTT. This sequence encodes CASGLVVSRGSDRGRSGELFF.

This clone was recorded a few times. The CDR3 DNA reads as TGTGCCAGCGCCCGGACAGGGGGAGAGACCCAGTACTTC. This codes for CASARTGGETQYF. The J gene is TRBJ2-5, the V gene TRBV2, with 10 nucleotides matching TRBD1. With 8 bases clipped from V and 4 bases from J, the junction kept 4 bases outside the gene matches. Per germline, CDR1 SNHLY and CDR2 FYNNEI. The CDR3 extends over 13 amino acids.

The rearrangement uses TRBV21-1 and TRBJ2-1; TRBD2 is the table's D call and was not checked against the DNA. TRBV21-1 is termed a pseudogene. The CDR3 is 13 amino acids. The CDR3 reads CATAGESYNEQFF. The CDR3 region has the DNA TGTGCCACAGCGGGAGAATCCTACAATGAGCAGTTCTTC.

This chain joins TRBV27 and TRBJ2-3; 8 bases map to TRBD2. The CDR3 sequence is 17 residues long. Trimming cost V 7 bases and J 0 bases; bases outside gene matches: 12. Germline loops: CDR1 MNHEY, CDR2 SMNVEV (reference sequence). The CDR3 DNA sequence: TGTGCCAGCATGGCGGGGGGCGGACCGTTAAGCACAGATACGCAGTATTTT. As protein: CASMAGGGPLSTDTQYF.

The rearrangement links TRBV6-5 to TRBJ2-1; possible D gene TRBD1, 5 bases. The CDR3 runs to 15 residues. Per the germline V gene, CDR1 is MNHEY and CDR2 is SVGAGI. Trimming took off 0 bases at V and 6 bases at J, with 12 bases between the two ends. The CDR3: CASSYSSGKANEQFF. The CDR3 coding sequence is TGTGCCAGCAGTTACTCGTCAGGGAAGGCCAATGAGCAGTTCTTC.

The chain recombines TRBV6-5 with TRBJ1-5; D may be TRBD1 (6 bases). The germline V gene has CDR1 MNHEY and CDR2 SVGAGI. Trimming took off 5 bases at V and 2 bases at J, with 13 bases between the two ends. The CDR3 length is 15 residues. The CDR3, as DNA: TGTGCCAGCAGTCCGACAGGAGGTGGCAATCAGCCCCAGCATTTT. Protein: CASSPTGGGNQPQHF.

The DNA for the CDR3 is TGTGCCAGCAGCGCGCGACAGGGGCGCGACGAGCAGTACTTC. Encoded protein: CASSARQGRDEQYF. The rearrangement uses TRBV9 and TRBJ2-7; 8 bases fit TRBD1. V trimming: 3 bases; J trimming: 5 bases; junction bases outside the gene matches: 7. The CDR3 sequence is 14 residues long. Germline CDR1 SGDLS, CDR2 YYNGEE.

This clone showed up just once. The chain's CDR3 is CASSSGLEQYF. In DNA, the CDR3 is TGTGCCAGCAGTTCGGGACTTGAGCAGTACTTC. The chain has TRBV27 and TRBJ2-7, with D possibly matching TRBD2 (6 bases). Trimming cost V 4 bases and J 7 bases, with 8 bases left between them. Germline lookup yields CDR1 MNHEY and CDR2 SMNVEV (reference sequence). The CDR3 length is 11 residues.

CDR3 in amino acids: CASSVALVNTEAFF. In nucleotides, the CDR3 is TGTGCCAGCAGCGTAGCTCTAGTGAACACTGAAGCTTTCTTT. The chain combines TRBV9 with TRBJ1-1; D is unresolved. Germline loops: CDR1 SGDLS, CDR2 YYNGEE. The V gene lost 0 bases and the J gene lost 0 bases, with 6 bases spanning the gap. The CDR3 is 14 amino acids.

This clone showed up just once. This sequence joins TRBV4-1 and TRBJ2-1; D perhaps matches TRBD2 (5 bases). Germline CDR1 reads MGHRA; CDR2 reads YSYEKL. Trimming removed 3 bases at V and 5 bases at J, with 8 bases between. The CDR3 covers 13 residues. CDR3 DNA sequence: TGCGCCAGCAGCCAGAGCGGAGACAATGAGCAGTTCTTC. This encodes CASSQSGDNEQFF.

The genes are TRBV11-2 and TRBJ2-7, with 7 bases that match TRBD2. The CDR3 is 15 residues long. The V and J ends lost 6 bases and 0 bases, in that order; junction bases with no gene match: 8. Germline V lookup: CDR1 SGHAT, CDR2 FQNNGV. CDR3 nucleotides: TGTGCCAGCAGTGACCGGGACTATCTCTCCTACGAGCAGTACTTC. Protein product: CASSDRDYLSYEQYF.

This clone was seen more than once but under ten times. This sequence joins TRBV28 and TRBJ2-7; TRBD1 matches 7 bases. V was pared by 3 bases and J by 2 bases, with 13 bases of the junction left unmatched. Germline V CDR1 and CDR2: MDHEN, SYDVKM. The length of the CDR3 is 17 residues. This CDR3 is CASSFWGPGGWAYEQYF. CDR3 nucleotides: TGTGCCAGCAGTTTTTGGGGGCCAGGGGGATGGGCCTACGAGCAGTACTTC.

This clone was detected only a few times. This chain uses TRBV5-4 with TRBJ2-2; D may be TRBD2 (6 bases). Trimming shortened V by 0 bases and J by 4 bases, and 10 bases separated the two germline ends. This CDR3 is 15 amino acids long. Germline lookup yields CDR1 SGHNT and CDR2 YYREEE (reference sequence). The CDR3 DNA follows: TGTGCCAGCAGCTTGGCGGGGGTCTCCACCGGGGAGCTGTTTTTT. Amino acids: CASSLAGVSTGELFF.

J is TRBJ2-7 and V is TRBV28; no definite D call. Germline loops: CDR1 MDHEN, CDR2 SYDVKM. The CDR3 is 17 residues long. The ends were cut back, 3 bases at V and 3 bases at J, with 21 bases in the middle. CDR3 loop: CASSLGQVRTLLYEQYF. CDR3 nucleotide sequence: TGTGCCAGCAGTTTGGGCCAAGTTAGAACCCTCCTCTACGAGCAGTACTTC.

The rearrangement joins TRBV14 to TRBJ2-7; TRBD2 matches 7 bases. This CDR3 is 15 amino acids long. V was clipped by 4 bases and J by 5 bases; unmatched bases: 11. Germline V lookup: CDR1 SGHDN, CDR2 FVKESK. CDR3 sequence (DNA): TGTGCCAGCAGCCCTCCAGGACTGGGGAGGGACGAGCAGTACTTC. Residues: CASSPPGLGRDEQYF.

The CDR3 DNA sequence: TGTGCCAGCTCACCGCCAAATCTACTCCGCTCCTACGAGCAGTACTTC. Amino acids: CASSPPNLLRSYEQYF. The chain recombines TRBV18 with TRBJ2-7; D unresolved. This CDR3 has 16 residues. The V end lost 3 bases, the J end lost 0 bases, and 15 bases lay between the germline ends. Per germline, CDR1 KGHSH and CDR2 LQKENI.

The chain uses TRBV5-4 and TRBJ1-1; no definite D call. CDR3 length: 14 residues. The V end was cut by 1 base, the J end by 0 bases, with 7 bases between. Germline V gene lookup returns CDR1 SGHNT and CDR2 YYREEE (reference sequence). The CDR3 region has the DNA TGTGCCAGCAGCTTGCCCGCTATGAACACTGAAGCTTTCTTT. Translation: CASSLPAMNTEAFF.

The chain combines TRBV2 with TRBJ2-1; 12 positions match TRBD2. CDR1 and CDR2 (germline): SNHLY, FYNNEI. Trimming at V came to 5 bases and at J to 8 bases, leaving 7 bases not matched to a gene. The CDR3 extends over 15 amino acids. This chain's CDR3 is CASSLLAGGTHEQFF. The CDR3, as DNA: TGTGCCAGCAGTCTGCTAGCGGGAGGGACCCATGAGCAGTTCTTC.

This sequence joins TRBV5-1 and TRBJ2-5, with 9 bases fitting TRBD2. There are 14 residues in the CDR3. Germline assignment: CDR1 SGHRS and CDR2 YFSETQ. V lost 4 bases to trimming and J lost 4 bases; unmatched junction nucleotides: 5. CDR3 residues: CASSTGLAVETQYF. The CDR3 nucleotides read TGCGCCAGCAGCACGGGACTAGCAGTAGAGACCCAGTACTTC.

CDR3 nucleotide sequence: TGCGCCAGCAGCTTGGGACCTGGCTCGGGGAACACCATATATTTT. It encodes CASSLGPGSGNTIYF. The rearrangement joins TRBV5-1 to TRBJ1-3, with unresolved D. This CDR3 contains 15 residues. V was pared by 0 bases and J by 7 bases, with 14 bases between. Germline-derived CDR1 and CDR2 are SGHRS and YFSETQ.

DNA for the CDR3: TGTGCCAGCAGCTTAGGATCACAACACAATGAGCAGTTCTTC. Translated, it gives CASSLGSQHNEQFF. The V and J genes are TRBV11-3 and TRBJ2-1; D gene ambiguous. V was cut by 1 base and J by 5 bases, with 9 bases left in between. The CDR3 is 14 amino acids. Germline CDR1 SGHNT, CDR2 YENEEA.

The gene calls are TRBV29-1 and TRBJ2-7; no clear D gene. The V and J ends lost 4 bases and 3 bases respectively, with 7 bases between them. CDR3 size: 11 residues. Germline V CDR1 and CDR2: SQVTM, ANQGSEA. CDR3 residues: CSVVSSYEQYF. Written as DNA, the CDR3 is TGCAGCGTTGTTTCTAGCTACGAGCAGTACTTC.

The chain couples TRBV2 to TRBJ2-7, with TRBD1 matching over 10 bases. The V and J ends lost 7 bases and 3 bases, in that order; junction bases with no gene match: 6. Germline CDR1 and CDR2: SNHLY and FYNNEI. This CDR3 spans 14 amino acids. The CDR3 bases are TGTGCCAGCACCGGGACAGGGGCTATCTACGAGCAGTACTTC. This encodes CASTGTGAIYEQYF.

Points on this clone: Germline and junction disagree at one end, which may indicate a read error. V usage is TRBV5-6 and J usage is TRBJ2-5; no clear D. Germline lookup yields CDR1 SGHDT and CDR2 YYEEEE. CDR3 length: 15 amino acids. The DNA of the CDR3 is TGTGCCAGCAGCTTGAAAACAGCATACCAAGGGACCCAGTACTTC. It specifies CASSLKTAYQGTQYF. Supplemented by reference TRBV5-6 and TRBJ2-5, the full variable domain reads DAGVTQSPTHLIKTRGQQVTLRCSPKSGHDTVSWYQQALGQGPQFIFQYYEEEERQRGNFPDRFSGHQFPNYSSELNVNALLLGDSALYLCASSLKTAYQGTQYFGPGTRLLVL.

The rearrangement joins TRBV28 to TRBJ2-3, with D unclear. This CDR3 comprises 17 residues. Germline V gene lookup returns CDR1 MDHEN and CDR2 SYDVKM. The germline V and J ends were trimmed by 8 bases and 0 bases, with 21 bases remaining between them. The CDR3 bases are TGTGCCAGCGGAGCCGCATCCCGAGGATTCAGCACAGATACGCAGTATTTT. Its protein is CASGAASRGFSTDTQYF. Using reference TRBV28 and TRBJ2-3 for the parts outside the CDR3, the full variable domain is DVKVTQSSRYLVKRTGEKVFLECVQDMDHENMFWYRQDPGLGLRLIYFSYDVKMKEKGDIPEGYSVSREKKERFSLILESASTNQTSMYLCASGAASRGFSTDTQYFGPGTRLTVL.

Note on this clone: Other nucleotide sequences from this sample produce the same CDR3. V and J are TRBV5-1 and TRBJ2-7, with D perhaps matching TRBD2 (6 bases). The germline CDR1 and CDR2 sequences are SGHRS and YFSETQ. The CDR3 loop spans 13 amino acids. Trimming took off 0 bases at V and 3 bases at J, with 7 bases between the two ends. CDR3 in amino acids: CASSLVGGYEQYF. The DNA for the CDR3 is TGCGCCAGCAGCTTGGTCGGGGGCTACGAGCAGTACTTC. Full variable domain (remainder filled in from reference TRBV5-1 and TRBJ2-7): KAGVTQTPRYLIKTRGQQVTLSCSPISGHRSVSWYQQTPGQGLQFLFEYFSETQRNKGNFPGRFSGRQFSNSRSEMNVSTLELGDSALYLCASSLVGGYEQYFGPGTRLTVT.

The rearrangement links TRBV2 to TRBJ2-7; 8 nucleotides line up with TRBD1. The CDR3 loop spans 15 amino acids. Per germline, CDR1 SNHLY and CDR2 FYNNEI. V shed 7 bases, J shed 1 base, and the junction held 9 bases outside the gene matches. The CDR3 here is CASTLAGGDSYEQYF. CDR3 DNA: TGTGCCAGCACACTGGCAGGGGGCGATTCCTACGAGCAGTACTTC.

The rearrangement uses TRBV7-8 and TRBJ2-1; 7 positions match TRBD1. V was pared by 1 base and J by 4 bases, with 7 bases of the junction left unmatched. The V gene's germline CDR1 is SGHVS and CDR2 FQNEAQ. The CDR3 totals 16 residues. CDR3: CASSLVVKGAYNEQFF. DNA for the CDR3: TGTGCCAGCAGCTTAGTGGTAAAGGGGGCTTACAATGAGCAGTTCTTC.

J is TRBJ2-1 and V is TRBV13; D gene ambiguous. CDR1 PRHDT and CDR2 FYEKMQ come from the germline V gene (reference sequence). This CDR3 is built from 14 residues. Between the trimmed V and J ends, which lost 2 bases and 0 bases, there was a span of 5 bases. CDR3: CASSLRSSYNEQFF. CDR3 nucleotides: TGTGCCAGCAGCTTAAGGAGCTCCTACAATGAGCAGTTCTTC.

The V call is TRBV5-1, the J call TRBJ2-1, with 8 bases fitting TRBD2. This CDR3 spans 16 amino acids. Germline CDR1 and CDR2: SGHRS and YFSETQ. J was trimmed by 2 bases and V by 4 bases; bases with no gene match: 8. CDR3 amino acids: CASSTQNSGTYNEQFF. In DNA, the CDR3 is TGCGCCAGCAGCACTCAAAATAGCGGGACCTACAATGAGCAGTTCTTC.